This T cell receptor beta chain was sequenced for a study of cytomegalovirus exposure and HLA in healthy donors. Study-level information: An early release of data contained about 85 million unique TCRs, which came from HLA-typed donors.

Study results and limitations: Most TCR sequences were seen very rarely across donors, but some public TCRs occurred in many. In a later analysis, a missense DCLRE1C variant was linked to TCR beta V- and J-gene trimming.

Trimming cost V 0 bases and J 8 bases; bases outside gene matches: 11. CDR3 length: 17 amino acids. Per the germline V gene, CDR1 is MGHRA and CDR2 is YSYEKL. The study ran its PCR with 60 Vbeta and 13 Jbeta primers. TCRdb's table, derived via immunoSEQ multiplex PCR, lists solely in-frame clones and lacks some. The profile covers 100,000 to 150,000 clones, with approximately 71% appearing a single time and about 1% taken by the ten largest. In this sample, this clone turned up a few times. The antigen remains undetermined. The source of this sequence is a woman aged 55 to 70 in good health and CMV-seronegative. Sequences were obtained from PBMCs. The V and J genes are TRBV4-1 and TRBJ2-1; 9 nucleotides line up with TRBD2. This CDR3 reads CASSQDWRAGGPDEQFF. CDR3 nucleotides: TGCGCCAGCAGCCAAGATTGGCGGGCGGGGGGGCCCGATGAGCAGTTCTTC.